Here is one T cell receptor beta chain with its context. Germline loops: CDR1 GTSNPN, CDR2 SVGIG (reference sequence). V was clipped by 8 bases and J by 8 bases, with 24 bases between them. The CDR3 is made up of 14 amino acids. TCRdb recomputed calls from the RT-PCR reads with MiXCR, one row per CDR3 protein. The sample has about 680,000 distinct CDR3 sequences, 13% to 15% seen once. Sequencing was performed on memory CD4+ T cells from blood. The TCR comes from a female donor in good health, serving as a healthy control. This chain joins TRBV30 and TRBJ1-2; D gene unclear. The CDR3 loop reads CAGSRSPLAYGYTF. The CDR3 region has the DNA TGTGCCGGAAGTCGGTCCCCTCTTGCCTACGGCTACACCTTC.